This entry concerns a single TCR beta chain. Antigen specificity is unknown. The length of the CDR3 is 16 residues. Germline assignment: CDR1 SGHRS and CDR2 YFSETQ. With 2 bases clipped from V and 2 bases from J, the junction kept 7 bases outside the gene matches. The PCR employed 60 Vbeta primers together with 13 Jbeta primers. Authors' data handling: As a later analysis found, there were 60 million to 90 million unique TCR beta chains, of which some 10 million were shared. The protocol was immunoSEQ multiplex PCR, while the TCRdb copy is restricted to in-frame clones and leaves out a portion. For V, J and clone size, that table is used; D and trimming come from the DNA. Among about 93,000 clones, approximately 80% were seen once, and the ten largest hold 3% to 3.5%. This sample was taken from a study of cytomegalovirus exposure and HLA in healthy donors. Across the study: Assignment to the Caucasian-associated ancestry cluster applied to approximately 80% of the 300 to 500 genotyped donors.

Whole-study findings and limits: In a later analysis, common viral pathogens appeared linked to several of the most significant clusters. Evidence from a later analysis indicated that most CMV-associated TCR beta chains looked HLA-restricted.

The sequenced material came from PBMCs. The V and J genes are TRBV5-1 and TRBJ2-3, with 8 bases aligning to TRBD2. The receptor was isolated from a woman aged 40 to 50 in good health and CMV-seronegative. The CDR3 DNA sequence: TGCGCCAGCAGCTTTGACGGGAGGGTTTTCACAGATACGCAGTATTTT. This translates into CASSFDGRVFTDTQYF.